This T cell receptor (beta chain) was captured by sequencing in a study of cytomegalovirus exposure and HLA in healthy donors. The germline gives CDR1 SGDLS, CDR2 YYNGEE. Trimming removed 0 bases from V and 2 bases from J, with 11 bases in between. The CDR3 totals 15 residues. PCR amplification relied on 60 Vbeta primers (plus 13 Jbeta primers). The protocol was immunoSEQ multiplex PCR, while the TCRdb copy is restricted to in-frame clones and leaves out a portion. Among around 96,000 clones, 64% were seen once, and the ten largest hold approximately 3%. Material: PBMCs. The chain couples TRBV9 to TRBJ1-1; D gene ambiguous. This TCR was recovered from a man aged 60 to 75 in good health and CMV-seronegative. The CDR3, as DNA: TGTGCCAGCAGCGTAGCTGGCTTAAGAAACACTGAAGCTTTCTTT. It specifies CASSVAGLRNTEAFF.